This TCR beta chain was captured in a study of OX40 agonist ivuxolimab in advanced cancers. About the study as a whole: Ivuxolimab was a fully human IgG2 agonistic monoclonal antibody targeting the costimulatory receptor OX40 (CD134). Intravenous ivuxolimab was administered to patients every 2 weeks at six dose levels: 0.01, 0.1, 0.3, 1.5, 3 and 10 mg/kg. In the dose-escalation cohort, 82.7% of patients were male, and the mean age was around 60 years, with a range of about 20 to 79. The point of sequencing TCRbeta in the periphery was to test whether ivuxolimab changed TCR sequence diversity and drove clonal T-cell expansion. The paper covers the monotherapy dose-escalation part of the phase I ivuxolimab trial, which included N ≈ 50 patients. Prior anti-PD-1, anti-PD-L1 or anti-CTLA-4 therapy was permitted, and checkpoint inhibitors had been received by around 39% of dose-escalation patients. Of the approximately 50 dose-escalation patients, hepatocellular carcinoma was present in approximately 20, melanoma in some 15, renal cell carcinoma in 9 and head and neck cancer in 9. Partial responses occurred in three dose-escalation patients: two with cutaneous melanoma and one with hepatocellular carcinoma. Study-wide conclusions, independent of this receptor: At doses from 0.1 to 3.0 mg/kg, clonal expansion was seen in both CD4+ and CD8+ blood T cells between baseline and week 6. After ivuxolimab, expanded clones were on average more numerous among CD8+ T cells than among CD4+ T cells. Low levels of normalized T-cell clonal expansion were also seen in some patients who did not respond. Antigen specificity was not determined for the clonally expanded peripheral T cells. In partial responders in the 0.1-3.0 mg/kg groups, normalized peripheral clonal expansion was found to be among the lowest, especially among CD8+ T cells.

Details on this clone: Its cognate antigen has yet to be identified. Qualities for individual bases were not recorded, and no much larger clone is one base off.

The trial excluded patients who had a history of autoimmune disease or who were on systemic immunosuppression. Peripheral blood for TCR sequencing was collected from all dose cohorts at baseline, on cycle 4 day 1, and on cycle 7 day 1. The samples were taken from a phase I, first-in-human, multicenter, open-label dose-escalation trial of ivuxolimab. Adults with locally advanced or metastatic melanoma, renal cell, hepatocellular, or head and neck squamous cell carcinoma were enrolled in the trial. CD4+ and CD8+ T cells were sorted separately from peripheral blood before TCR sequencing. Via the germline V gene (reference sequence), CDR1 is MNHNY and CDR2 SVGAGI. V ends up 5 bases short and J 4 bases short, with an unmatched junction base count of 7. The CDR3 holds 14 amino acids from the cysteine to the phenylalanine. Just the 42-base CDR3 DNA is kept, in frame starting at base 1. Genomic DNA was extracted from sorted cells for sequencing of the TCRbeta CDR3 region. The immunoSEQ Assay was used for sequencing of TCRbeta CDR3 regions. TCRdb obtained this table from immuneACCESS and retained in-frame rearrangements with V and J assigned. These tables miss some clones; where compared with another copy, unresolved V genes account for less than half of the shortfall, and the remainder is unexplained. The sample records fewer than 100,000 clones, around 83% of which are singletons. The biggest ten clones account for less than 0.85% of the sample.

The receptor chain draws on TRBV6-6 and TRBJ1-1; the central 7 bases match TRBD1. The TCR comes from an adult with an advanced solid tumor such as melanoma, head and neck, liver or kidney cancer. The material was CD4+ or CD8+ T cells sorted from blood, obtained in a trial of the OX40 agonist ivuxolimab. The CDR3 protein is CASSNLQGSTEAFF. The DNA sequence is TGTGCCAGCAGTAACCTACAGGGGAGCACTGAAGCTTTCTTT.